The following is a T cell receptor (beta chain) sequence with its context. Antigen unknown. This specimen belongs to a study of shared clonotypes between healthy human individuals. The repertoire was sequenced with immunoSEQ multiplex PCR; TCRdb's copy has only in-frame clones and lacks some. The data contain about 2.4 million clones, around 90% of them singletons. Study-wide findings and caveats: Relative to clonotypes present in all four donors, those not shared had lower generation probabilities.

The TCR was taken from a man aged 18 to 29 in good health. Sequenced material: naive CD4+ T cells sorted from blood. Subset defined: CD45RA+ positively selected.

The CDR3 DNA reads TGCGCCAGCAGCTTGGGGACTAGCGGGGGCGGTGGCAATGAGCAGTTCTTC. Protein sequence: CASSLGTSGGGGNEQFF. The chain carries TRBV5-1 and TRBJ2-1; 13 bases are a match to TRBD2. Trimming cost V 0 bases and J 6 bases; bases outside gene matches: 6. The CDR3 is 17 amino acids. Germline V gene lookup returns CDR1 SGHRS and CDR2 YFSETQ.